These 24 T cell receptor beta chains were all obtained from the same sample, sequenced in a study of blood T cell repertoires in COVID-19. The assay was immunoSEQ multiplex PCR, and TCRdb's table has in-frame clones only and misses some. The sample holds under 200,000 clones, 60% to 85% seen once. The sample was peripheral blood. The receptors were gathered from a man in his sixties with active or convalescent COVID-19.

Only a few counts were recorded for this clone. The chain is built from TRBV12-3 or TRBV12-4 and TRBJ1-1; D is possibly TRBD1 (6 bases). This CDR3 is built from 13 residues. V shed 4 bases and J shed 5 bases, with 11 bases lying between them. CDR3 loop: CASSSAGETEAFF. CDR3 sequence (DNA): TGTGCCAGCAGTTCCGCAGGGGAAACTGAAGCTTTCTTT.

As DNA, the CDR3 is TGTGCCAGCAGCTTACCTAGGACAGGGACATACGAGCAGTACTTC. This translates into CASSLPRTGTYEQYF. The chain uses TRBV5-8 and TRBJ2-7; the match to TRBD1 covers 8 bases. The CDR3 has 15 amino acids. V gave up 2 bases and J gave up 4 bases; unmatched junction bases: 8. Germline V lookup: CDR1 SGHTS, CDR2 YDEGEE.

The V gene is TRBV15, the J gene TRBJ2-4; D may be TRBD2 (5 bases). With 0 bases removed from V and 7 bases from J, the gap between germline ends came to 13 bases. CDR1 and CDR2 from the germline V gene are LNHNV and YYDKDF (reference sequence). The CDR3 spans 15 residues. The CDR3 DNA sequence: TGTGCCACCAGCAGAGATCTTCCCGGGAATAACATTCAGTACTTC. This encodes CATSRDLPGNNIQYF.

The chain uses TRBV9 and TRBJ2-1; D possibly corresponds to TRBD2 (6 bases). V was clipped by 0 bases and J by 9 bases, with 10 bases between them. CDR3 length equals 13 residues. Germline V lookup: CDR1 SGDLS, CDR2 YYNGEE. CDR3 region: CASSVAGAGEQFF. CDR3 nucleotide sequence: TGTGCCAGCAGCGTAGCGGGAGCGGGTGAGCAGTTCTTC.

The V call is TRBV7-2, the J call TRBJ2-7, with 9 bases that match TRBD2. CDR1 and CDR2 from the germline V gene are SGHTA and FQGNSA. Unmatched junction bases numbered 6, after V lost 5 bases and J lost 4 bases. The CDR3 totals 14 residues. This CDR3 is CASSLTSGVYEQYF. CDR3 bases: TGTGCCAGCAGCCTGACTAGCGGAGTGTACGAGCAGTACTTC.

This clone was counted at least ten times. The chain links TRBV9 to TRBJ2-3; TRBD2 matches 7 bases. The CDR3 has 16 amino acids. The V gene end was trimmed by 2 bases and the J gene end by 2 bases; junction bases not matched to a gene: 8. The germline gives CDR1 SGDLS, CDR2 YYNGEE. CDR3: CASSVTSADHTDTQYF. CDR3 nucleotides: TGTGCCAGCAGCGTCACTAGCGCGGATCACACAGATACGCAGTATTTT.

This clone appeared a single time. Written as DNA, the CDR3 is TGTGCCAGCAGTAAGATCTTCGGACTAGCGGACAATGAGCAGTTCTTC. This gives the protein CASSKIFGLADNEQFF. The chain couples TRBV6-2 or TRBV6-3 to TRBJ2-1; 10 nucleotides match TRBD2. This CDR3 contains 16 residues. V trimming: 5 bases; J trimming: 5 bases; junction bases outside the gene matches: 9. The germline CDR1 and CDR2 sequences are MNHEY and SVGEGT.

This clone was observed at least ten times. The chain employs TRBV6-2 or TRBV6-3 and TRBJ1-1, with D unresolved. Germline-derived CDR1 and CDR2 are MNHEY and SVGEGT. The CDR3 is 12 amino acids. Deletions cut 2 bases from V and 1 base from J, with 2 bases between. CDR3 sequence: CASSYRNTEAFF. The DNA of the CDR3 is TGTGCCAGCAGTTACCGGAACACTGAAGCTTTCTTT.

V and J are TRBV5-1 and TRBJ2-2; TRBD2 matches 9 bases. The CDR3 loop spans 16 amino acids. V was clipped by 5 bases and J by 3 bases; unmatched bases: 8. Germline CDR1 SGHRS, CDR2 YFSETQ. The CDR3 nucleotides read TGCGCCAGCAGTCCAGCGGGAGGTGTGGACACCGGGGAGCTGTTTTTT. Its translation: CASSPAGGVDTGELFF. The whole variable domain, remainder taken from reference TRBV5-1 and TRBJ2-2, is KAGVTQTPRYLIKTRGQQVTLSCSPISGHRSVSWYQQTPGQGLQFLFEYFSETQRNKGNFPGRFSGRQFSNSRSEMNVSTLELGDSALYLCASSPAGGVDTGELFFGEGSRLTVL.

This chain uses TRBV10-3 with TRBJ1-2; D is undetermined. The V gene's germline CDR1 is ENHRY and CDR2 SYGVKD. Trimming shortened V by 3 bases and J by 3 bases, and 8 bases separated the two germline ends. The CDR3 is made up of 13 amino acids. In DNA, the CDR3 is TGTGCCATCAGTGAAGAGGGTTACTATGGCTACACCTTC. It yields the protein CAISEEGYYGYTF.

CDR3 coding DNA: TGCAGTGCTAGTCTGGGCAGCTACGAGCAGTACTTC. As protein: CSASLGSYEQYF. J is TRBJ2-7 and V is TRBV20-1; D remains ambiguous. CDR3 length: 12 residues. The ends were cut back, 3 bases at V and 3 bases at J, with 9 bases in the middle. Germline lookup yields CDR1 DFQATT and CDR2 SNEGSKA (reference sequence).

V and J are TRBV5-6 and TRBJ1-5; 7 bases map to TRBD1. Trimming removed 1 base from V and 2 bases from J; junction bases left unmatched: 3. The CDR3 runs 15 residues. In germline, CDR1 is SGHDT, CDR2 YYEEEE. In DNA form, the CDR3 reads TGTGCCAGCAGCTTGAGAACAGGGGGCAATCAGCCCCAGCATTTT. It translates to CASSLRTGGNQPQHF.

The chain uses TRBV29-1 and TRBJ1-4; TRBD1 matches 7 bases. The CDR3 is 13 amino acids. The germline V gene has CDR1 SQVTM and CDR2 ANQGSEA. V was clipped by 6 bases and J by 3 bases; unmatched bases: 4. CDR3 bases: TGCAGCGTCAGTACAGGGGCTAATGAAAAACTGTTTTTT. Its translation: CSVSTGANEKLFF.

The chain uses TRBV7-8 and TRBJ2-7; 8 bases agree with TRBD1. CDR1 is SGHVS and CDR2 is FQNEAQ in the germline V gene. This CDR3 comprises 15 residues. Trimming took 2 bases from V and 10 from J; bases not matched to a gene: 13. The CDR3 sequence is CASSLRTGSSPRQYF. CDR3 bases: TGTGCCAGCAGCTTAAGGACAGGGTCCTCCCCCCGCCAGTACTTC.

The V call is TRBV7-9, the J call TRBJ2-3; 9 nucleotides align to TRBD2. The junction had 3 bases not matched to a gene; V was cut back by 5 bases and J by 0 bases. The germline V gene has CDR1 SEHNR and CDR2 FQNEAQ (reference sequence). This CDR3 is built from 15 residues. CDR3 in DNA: TGTGCCAGCAGCCTGACTAGCGGTAGCACAGATACGCAGTATTTT. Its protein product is CASSLTSGSTDTQYF.

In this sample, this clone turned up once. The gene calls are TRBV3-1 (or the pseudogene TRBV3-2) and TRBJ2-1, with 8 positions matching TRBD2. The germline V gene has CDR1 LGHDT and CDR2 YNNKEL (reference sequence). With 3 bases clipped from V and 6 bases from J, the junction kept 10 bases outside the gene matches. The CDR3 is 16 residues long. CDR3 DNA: TGTGCCAGCAGCCACCTTCAAGGGACTAGTAGCAATGAGCAGTTCTTC. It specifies CASSHLQGTSSNEQFF.

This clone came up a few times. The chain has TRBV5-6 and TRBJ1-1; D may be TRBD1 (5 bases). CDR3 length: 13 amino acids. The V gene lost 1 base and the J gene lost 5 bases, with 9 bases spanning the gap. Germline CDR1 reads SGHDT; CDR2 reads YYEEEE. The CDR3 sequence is CASSLRGGTEAFF. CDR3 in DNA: TGTGCCAGCAGCTTGCGGGGGGGTACTGAAGCTTTCTTT.

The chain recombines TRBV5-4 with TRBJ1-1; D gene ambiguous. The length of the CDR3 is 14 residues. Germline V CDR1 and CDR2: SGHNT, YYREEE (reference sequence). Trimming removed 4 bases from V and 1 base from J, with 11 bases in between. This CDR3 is CASSQRSQNTEAFF. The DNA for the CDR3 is TGTGCCAGCAGCCAACGGTCTCAGAACACTGAAGCTTTCTTT.

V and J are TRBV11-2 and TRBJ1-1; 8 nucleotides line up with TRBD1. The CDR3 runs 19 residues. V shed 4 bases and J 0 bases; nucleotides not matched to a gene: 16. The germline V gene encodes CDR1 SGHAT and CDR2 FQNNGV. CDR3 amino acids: CASSWEGEGTGLLNTEAFF. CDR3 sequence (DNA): TGTGCCAGCAGCTGGGAGGGAGAAGGGACAGGACTTTTGAACACTGAAGCTTTCTTT.

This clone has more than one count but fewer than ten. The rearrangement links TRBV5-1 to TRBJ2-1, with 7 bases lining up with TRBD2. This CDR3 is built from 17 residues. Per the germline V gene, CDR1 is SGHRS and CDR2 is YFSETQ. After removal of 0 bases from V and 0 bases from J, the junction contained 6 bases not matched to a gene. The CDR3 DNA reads TGCGCCAGCAGCTTGGCGGGGGGAGGTAGCTCCTACAATGAGCAGTTCTTC. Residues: CASSLAGGGSSYNEQFF. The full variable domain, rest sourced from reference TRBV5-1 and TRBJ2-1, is KAGVTQTPRYLIKTRGQQVTLSCSPISGHRSVSWYQQTPGQGLQFLFEYFSETQRNKGNFPGRFSGRQFSNSRSEMNVSTLELGDSALYLCASSLAGGGSSYNEQFFGPGTRLTVL.

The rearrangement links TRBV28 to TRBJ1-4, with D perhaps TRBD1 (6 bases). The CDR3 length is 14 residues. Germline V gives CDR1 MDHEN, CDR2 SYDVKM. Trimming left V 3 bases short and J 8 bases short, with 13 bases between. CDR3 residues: CASSFGGAEEKLFF. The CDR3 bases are TGTGCCAGCAGTTTTGGGGGGGCAGAAGAAAAACTGTTTTTT.

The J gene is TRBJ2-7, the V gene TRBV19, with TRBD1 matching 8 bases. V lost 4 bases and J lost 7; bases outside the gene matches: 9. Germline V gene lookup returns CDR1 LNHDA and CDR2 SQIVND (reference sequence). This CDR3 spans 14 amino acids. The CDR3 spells CASSTRQGPREQYF. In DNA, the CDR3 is TGTGCCAGTAGTACCCGACAGGGGCCTAGAGAGCAGTACTTC.

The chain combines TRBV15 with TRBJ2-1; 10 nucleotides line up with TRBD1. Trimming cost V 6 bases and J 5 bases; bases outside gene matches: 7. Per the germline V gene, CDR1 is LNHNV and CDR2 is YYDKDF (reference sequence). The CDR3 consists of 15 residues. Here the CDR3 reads CATREDRGPNNEQFF. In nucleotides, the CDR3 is TGTGCCACCAGGGAAGACAGGGGGCCCAACAATGAGCAGTTCTTC.

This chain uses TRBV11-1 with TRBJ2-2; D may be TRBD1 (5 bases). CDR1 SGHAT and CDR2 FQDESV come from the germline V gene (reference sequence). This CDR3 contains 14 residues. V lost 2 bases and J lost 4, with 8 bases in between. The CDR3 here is CASSLQGGTGELFF. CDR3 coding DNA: TGTGCCAGCAGCTTACAGGGTGGCACCGGGGAGCTGTTTTTT. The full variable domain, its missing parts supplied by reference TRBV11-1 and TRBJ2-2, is EAEVAQSPRYKITEKSQAVAFWCDPISGHATLYWYRQILGQGPELLVQFQDESVVDDSQLPKDRFSAERLKGVDSTLKIQPAELGDSAMYLCASSLQGGTGELFFGEGSRLTVL.